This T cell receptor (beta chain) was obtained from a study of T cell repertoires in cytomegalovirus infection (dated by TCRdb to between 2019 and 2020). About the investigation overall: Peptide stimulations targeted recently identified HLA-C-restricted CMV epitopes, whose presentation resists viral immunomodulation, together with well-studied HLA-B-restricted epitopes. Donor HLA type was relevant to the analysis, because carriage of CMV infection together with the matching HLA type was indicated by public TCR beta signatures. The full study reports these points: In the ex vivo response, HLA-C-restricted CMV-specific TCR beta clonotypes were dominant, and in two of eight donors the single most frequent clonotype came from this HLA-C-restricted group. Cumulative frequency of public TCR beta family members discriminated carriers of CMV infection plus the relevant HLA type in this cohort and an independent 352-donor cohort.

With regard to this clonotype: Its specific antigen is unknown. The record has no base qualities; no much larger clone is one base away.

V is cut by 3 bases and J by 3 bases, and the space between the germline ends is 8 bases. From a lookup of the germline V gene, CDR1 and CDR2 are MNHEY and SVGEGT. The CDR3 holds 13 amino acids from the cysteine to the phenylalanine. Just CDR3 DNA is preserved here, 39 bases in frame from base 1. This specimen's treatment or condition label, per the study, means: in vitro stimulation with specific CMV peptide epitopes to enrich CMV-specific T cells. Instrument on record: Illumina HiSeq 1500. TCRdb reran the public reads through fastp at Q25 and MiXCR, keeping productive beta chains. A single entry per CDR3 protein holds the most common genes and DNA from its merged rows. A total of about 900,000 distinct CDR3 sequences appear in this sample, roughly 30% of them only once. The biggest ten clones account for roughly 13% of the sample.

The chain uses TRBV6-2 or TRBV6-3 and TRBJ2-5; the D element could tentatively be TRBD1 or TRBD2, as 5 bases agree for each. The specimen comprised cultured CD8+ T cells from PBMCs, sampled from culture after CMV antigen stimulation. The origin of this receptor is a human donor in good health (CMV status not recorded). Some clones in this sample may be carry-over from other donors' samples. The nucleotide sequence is TGTGCCAGCAGTTATGGGGACGAAGAGACCCAGTACTTC. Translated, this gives CASSYGDEETQYF.